A selection of T cell receptor beta chains follows, all from one sample in a study of T cells in Graves' hyperthyroidism and ophthalmopathy. TCRdb passed the multiplex PCR reads through MiXCR, listing each CDR3 protein once. The sample contains about 280,000 distinct CDR3 sequences, around 25% of which appear only once. Sequences were obtained from blood. The receptors were gathered from a man in his forties with Graves' hyperthyroidism that later progressed to Graves' ophthalmopathy. Each CDR3 is given with its conserved first and last residue. A D gene is named only where the DNA matches it firmly. Size values are once, few and many counts, or a class for expanded clones, and some rows have none.

V gene	clone size	D gene	J gene	CDR3 protein	CDR3 DNA
TRBV28	many	NA	TRBJ2-6	CASSRRTGANVLTF	TGTGCCAGCAGTAGGAGGACTGGGGCCAACGTCCTGACTTTC
TRBV5-1	many	NA	TRBJ2-5	CASSLSGEETQYF	TGCGCCAGCAGCTTGTCGGGAGAAGAGACCCAGTACTTC
TRBV20-1	many	NA	TRBJ2-5	CSASFLQETQYF	TGCAGTGCTAGTTTTCTCCAAGAGACCCAGTACTTC
TRBV7-9	many	TRBD1	TRBJ1-5	CASSLALGTGDNQPQHF	TGTGCCAGCAGCTTAGCGCTAGGGACAGGGGATAATCAGCCCCAGCATTTT
TRBV6-2/TRBV6-3	NA	NA	TRBJ2-7	CASTRGHSYEQYF	TGTGCCAGTACGCGTGGTCACTCCTACGAGCAGTACTTC
TRBV27	NA	NA	TRBJ2-7	CASSLKAFDLGARYGQYF	TGTGCCAGCAGTTTAAAGGCTTTCGATTTGGGGGCCCGGTACGGGCAGTACTTC
TRBV18	many	NA	TRBJ2-5	CASSPDRAEETQYF	TGTGCCAGCTCACCAGACCGAGCGGAAGAGACCCAGTACTTC
TRBV25-1	NA	NA	TRBJ1-5	CASSRKDRSNQPQHF	TGTGCCAGCAGTCGAAAAGACCGAAGCAATCAGCCCCAGCATTTT
TRBV19	many	TRBD2	TRBJ2-7	CASSSSIAGASEQYF	TGTGCCAGTAGTTCCTCGATAGCGGGAGCATCCGAGCAGTACTTC
TRBV2	NA	NA	TRBJ2-7	CASSGTGWDEQYF	TGTGCCAGCAGTGGAACAGGTTGGGACGAGCAGTACTTC
TRBV29-1	many	TRBD1	TRBJ1-1	CSAPATGGWYAFF	TGCAGCGCCCCCGCGACAGGGGGATGGTATGCTTTCTTT
TRBV12-3/TRBV12-4	many	NA	TRBJ1-3	CATRDTRTGNTIYF	TGTGCCACCCGGGACACCAGAACTGGAAACACCATATATTTT
TRBV9	many	NA	TRBJ2-2	CASSVVGLDTGELFF	TGTGCCAGCAGCGTAGTAGGGCTAGACACCGGGGAGCTGTTTTTT
TRBV19	many	TRBD1	TRBJ2-2	CASSPDRAYTGELFF	TGTGCCAGTAGCCCTGACAGGGCGTACACCGGGGAGCTGTTTTTT